These 6 T cell receptor beta chains originate from one sample sequenced in a study of cytotoxic CD8 clonotypes in ibrutinib-treated CLL. The assay was immunoSEQ multiplex PCR, and TCRdb's table has in-frame clones only and misses some. The table lists 150,000 to 200,000 clones, roughly 88% of them singletons. The sample consisted of PBMCs, taken at disease progression, from a patient treated with ibrutinib. The source is a human donor with chronic lymphocytic leukemia.

The CDR3 loop reads CASSRQFTTFF. DNA for the CDR3: TGTGCCAGCAGCCGACAGTTTACGACTTTCTTT. The rearrangement uses TRBV6-5 and TRBJ1-1, with TRBD1 as a possible D gene (5 bases). Germline lookup yields CDR1 MNHEY and CDR2 SVGAGI. Trimming cost V 6 bases and J 12 bases, with 14 bases left between them. CDR3 length: 11 residues.

This sequence joins TRBV29-1 and TRBJ2-2; D is unclear. The V and J ends lost 5 bases and 0 bases respectively, with 7 bases between them. This CDR3 is 13 amino acids long. Germline CDR1 reads SQVTM; CDR2 reads ANQGSEA. The CDR3 nucleotides read TGCAGCGTTCCGACTGCGAACACCGGGGAGCTGTTTTTT. It codes for CSVPTANTGELFF.

V is TRBV5-1 and J is TRBJ1-1, with TRBD1 identical over 8 bases. Germline trimming cut 2 bases from V and 3 bases from J; bases unmatched to any gene: 6. The V gene's germline CDR1 is SGHRS and CDR2 YFSETQ. This CDR3 has 15 residues. The CDR3 DNA follows: TGCGCCAGCAGCTTATTGTCGGGACAGGACACTGAAGCTTTCTTT. This codes for CASSLLSGQDTEAFF.

CDR3 loop: CASSLGDTPLVDEQFF. CDR3 DNA sequence: TGTGCCAGCAGTTTAGGGGACACTCCCTTGGTTGATGAGCAGTTCTTC. The rearrangement uses TRBV27 and TRBJ2-1; possible D gene TRBD1, 6 bases. V shed 2 bases and J shed 8 bases, with 19 bases lying between them. CDR1 and CDR2 from the germline V gene are MNHEY and SMNVEV (reference sequence). This CDR3 region has 16 residues.

DNA of the CDR3: TGTGCCAGCAATCGGCAGGGGAACACTGAAGCTTTCTTT. Translating gives CASNRQGNTEAFF. The J gene is TRBJ1-1, the V gene TRBV27, with D possibly being TRBD1 (5 bases). The V gene lost 7 bases and the J gene lost 1 base, with 10 bases spanning the gap. This CDR3 is built from 13 residues. Germline CDR1 reads MNHEY; CDR2 reads SMNVEV (reference sequence).

The chain combines TRBV13 with TRBJ1-2, with 7 positions matching TRBD1. Unmatched junction bases numbered 13, after V lost 6 bases and J lost 6 bases. Germline V gene data show CDR1 as PRHDT and CDR2 as FYEKMQ (reference sequence). CDR3 length equals 15 residues. The CDR3 loop reads CASSLSQGEVNGYTF. In DNA form, the CDR3 reads TGTGCCAGCAGTTTGAGCCAGGGGGAAGTGAATGGCTACACCTTC. Full variable domain (remainder filled in from reference TRBV13 and TRBJ1-2): AAGVIQSPRHLIKEKRETATLKCYPIPRHDTVYWYQQGPGQDPQFLISFYEKMQSDKGSIPDRFSAQQFSDYHSELNMSSLELGDSALYFCASSLSQGEVNGYTFGSGTRLTVV.